Detailed here is one T cell receptor (beta chain). As handled by the study authors: Amplification from reference gene primers served as the basis for estimated nucleated cell counts. Profiling relied on immunoSEQ multiplex PCR, and the TCRdb table lists in-frame clones only, not all of them. V and J calls and clone size are those listed in that table; D and trimming were worked out from the DNA. Seen here are some 130,000 clones, around 88% observed once, and the top ten hold around a tenth. The record originates from a study of blood T cell repertoires in COVID-19. At the level of the study: PBMCs, B-cell-depleted T cells, or T cells provided the cDNA or gDNA that made up the material.

Trimming shortened V by 3 bases and J by 7 bases, and 9 bases separated the two germline ends. This CDR3 is built from 13 residues. Germline V gene lookup returns CDR1 SGHAT and CDR2 FQNNGV. This chain connects TRBV11-2 to TRBJ1-4, with D perhaps TRBD1 (5 bases). The source is a man in his fifties or sixties with acute or convalescent COVID-19. Material: peripheral blood. CDR3 sequence reads: CASSFPGGEKLFF. The CDR3 bases are TGTGCCAGCAGCTTCCCCGGGGGTGAAAAACTGTTTTTT.